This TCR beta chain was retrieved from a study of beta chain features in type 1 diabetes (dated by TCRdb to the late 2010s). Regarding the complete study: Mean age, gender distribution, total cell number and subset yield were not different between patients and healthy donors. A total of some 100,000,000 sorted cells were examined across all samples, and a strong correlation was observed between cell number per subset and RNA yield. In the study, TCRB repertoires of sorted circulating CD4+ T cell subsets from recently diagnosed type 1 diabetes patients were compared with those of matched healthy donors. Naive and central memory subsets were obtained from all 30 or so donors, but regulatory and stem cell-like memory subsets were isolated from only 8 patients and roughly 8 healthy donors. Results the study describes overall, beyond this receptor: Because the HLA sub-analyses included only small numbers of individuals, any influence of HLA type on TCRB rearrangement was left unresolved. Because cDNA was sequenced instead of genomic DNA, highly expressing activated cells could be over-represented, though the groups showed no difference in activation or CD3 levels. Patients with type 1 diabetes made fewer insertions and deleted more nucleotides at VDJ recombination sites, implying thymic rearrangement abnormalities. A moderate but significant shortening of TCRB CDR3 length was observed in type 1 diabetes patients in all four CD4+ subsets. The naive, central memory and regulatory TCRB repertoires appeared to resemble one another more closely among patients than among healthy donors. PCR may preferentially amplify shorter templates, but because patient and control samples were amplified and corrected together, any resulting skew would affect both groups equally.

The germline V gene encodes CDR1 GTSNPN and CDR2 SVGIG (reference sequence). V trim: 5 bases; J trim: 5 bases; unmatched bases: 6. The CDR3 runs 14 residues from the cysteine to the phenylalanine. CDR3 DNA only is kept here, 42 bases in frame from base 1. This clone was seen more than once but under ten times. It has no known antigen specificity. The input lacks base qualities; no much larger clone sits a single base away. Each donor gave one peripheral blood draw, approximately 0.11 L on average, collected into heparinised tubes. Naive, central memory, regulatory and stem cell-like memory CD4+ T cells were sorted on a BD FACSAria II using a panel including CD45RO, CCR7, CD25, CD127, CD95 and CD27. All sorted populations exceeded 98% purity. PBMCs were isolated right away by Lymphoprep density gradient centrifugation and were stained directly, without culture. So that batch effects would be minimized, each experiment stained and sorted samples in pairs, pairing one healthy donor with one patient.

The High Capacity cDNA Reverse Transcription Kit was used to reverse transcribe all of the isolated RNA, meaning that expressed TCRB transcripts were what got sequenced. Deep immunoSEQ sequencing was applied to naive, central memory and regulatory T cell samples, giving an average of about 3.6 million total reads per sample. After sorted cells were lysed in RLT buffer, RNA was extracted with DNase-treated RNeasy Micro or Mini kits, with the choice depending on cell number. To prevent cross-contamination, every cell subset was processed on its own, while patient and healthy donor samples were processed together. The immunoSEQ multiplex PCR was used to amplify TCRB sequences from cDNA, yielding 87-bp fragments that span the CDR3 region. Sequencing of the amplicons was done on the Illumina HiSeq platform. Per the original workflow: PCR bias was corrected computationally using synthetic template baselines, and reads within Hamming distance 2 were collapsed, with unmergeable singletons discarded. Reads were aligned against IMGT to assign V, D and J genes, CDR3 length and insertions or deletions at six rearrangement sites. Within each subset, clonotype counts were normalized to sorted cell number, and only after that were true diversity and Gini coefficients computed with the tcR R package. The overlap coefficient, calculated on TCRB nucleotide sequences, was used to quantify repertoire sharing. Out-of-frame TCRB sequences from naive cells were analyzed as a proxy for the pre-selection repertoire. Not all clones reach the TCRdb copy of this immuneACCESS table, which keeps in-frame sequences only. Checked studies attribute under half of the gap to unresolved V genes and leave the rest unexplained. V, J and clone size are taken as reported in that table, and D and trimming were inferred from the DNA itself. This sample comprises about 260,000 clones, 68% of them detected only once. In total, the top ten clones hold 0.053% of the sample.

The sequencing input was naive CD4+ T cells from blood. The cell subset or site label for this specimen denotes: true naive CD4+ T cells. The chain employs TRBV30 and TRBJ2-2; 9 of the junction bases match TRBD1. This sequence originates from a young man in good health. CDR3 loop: CAWAGQGMTGELFF. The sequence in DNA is TGTGCCTGGGCGGGACAGGGTATGACCGGGGAGCTGTTTTTT.